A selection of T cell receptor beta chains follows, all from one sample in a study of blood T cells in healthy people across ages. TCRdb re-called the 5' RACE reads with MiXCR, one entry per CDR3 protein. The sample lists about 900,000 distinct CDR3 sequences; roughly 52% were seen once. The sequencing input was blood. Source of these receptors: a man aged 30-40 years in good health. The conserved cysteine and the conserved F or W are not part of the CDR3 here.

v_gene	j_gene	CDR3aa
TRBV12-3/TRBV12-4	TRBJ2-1	ASRRGLAGEQF
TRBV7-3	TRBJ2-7	ASSLSGGFLAGSSYEQY
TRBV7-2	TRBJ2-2	ASSFNTGQYTGELF
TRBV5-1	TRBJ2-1	ASSLVGPPVGNEQF
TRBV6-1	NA	ASSARDVRGKNIQY
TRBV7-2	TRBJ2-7	ASSTRVFDEQY
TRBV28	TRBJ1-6	ASRPTGYNSPLH
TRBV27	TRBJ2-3	ASSQTLLGGGTDTQY
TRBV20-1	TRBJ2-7	SARDLAGPSSYEQY
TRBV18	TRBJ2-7	ASSPQEKGQY
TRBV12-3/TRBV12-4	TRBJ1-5	ASSFSVNQPQH
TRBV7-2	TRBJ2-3	ASSGGGADTQY
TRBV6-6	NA	ASFSRVVNEQY
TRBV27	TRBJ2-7	ASRGLAANYEQY
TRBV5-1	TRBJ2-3	ASSLGASGNRDTQY
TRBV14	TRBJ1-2	ASSQDLKGGYT
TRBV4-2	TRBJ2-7	ASSQDIEVAEQY
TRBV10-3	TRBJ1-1	AIRTLGGKNTEAF
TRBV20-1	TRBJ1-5	SARDTANQPQH
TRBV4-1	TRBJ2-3	ASSDPGGPDTQY
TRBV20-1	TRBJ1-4	SARQGTDEKLF
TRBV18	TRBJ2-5	ASSQLDSRQETQY
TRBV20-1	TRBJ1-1	SARDNRGLTEAF
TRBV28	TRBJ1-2	ASSSPGGASNYGYT
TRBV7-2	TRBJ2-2	ASSRQTGHRDTGELF
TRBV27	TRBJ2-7	ASSLRVDYEQY
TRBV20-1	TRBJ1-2	SARASTANYGYT
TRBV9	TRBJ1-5	ASSVDDNQPQH
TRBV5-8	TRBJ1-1	ASSPVGGQGAIGEAF
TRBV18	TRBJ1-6	ASSPPVRGDNSPLH
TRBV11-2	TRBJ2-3	ASSLKGGLDTDTQY
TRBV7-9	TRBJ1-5	ASSVMTQPQH
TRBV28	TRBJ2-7	ASSPASGLSYEQY
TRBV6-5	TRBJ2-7	ASSPRSHREQY
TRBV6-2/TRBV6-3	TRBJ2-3	ASSSGQGSADTQY
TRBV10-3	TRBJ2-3	AIVGAASATQY
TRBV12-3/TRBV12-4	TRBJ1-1	ASSFFGMNTEAF
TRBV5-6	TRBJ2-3	ASSPSSDTQY
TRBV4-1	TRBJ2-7	ASSQDWLAGVNEQY
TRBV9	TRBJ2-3	ASSLTGTSDTDTQY
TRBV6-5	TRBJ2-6	ASSYSKSGAGGANVLT
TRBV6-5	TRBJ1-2	ASSDLQGDYGYT
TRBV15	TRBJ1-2	ATSPNKDNYGYT
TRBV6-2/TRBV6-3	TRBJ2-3	ASRIAGGSTDTQY
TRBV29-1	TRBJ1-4	SAGGSDEKLF
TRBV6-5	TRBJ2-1	ASSYEFPGGNEQF
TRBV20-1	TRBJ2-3	SALTLAGGLTDTQY
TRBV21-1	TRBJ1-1	ASTNTRGNTEAF
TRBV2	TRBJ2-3	VSSEGATDTQY
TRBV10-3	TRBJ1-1	AISPVGTEAF